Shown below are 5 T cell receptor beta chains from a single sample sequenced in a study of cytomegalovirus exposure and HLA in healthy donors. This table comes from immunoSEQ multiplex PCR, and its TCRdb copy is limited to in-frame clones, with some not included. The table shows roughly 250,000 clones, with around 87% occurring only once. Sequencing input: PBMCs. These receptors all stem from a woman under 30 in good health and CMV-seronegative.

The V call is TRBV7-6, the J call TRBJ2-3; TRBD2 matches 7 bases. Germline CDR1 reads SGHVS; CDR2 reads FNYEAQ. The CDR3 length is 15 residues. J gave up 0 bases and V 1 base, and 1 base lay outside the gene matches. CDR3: CASSLELASTDTQYF. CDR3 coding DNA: TGTGCCAGCAGCTTAGAACTAGCGAGCACAGATACGCAGTATTTT.

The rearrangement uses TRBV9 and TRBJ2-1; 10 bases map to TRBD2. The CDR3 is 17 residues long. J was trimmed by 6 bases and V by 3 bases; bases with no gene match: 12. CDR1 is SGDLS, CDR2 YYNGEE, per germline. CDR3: CASSAPGSSGGANEQFF. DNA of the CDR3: TGTGCCAGCAGCGCCCCGGGCTCAAGCGGGGGGGCCAATGAGCAGTTCTTC.

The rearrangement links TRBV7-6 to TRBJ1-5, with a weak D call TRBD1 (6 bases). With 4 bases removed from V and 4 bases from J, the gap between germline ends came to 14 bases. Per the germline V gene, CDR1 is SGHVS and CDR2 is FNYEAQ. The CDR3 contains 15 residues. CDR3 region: CASSSEQGLNQPQHF. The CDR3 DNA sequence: TGTGCCAGCAGCTCGGAACAGGGTCTAAATCAGCCCCAGCATTTT.

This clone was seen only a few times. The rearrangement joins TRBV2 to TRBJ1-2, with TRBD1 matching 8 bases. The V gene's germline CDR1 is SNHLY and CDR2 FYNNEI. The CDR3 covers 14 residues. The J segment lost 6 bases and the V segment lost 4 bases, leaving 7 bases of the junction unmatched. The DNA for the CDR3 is TGTGCCAGCAGTGGTGACAGGGGATTGGATGGCTACACCTTC. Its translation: CASSGDRGLDGYTF.

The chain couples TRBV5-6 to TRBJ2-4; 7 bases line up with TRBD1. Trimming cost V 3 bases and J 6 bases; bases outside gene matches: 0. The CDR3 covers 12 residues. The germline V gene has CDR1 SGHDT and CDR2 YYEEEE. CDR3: CASSSGGNIQYF. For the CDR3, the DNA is TGTGCCAGCAGCTCAGGGGGAAACATTCAGTACTTC. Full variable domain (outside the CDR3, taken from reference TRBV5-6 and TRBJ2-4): DAGVTQSPTHLIKTRGQQVTLRCSPKSGHDTVSWYQQALGQGPQFIFQYYEEEERQRGNFPDRFSGHQFPNYSSELNVNALLLGDSALYLCASSSGGNIQYFGAGTRLSVL.